The entry below describes one T cell receptor (beta chain). Its antigen is currently unknown. Each patient came to thyroid surgery without any prior treatment (of any kind). This CDR3 has 16 amino acids. Trimming took 1 base from V and 0 from J, leaving 10 bases between them. Germline CDR1 and CDR2: MNHEY and SVGEGT. The source of the sample is a study of metastatic and nonmetastatic thyroid tumors. As for the study in general: Comparison of repertoires was carried out across blood and tumor or nodule tissue from malignant and benign thyroid patients.

Study-level findings and limits: The study reportedly found significantly higher TCR beta diversity in malignant thyroid tumors than benign nodules, in blood and tumor.

As handled by the study authors: The study's classifier, a distant-metastasis tool for papillary thyroid cancer, was built using CDR3 differences across clinicopathological groups. Through MiXCR, TCRdb re-clonotyped the PCR reads. The V and J calls and clone size come from TCRdb's table, not from the authors' own analysis. This table has about 69,000 clones, approximately 15% appearing once. This clonotype originated in a male donor with papillary thyroid cancer or a benign thyroid nodule (not recorded which). Some clones in this sample may be carry-over from other donors' samples. This chain uses TRBV6-2 or TRBV6-3 with TRBJ1-5, with unresolved D. Sequenced input: blood. The CDR3 is CASSYLGQDSNQPQHF. As DNA, the CDR3 is TGTGCCAGCAGTTACTTAGGGCAGGATAGCAATCAGCCCCAGCATTTT.